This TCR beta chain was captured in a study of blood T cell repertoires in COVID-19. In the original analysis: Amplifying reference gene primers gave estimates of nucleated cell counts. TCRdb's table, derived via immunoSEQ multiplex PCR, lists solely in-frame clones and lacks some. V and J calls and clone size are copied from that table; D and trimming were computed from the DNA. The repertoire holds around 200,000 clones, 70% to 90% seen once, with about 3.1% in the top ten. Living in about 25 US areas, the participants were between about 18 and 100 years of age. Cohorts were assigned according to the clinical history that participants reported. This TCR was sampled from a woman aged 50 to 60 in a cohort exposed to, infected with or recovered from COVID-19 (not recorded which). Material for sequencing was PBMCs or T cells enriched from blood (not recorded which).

CDR3 loop: CASSPGGDYGYTF. DNA of the CDR3: TGTGCCAGCAGCCCCGGAGGAGACTATGGCTACACCTTC. The chain joins TRBV11-2 to TRBJ1-2, with D unresolved. Germline values: CDR1 SGHAT, CDR2 FQNNGV. This CDR3 has 13 amino acids. V lost 5 bases to trimming and J lost 3 bases, with 10 bases between them.